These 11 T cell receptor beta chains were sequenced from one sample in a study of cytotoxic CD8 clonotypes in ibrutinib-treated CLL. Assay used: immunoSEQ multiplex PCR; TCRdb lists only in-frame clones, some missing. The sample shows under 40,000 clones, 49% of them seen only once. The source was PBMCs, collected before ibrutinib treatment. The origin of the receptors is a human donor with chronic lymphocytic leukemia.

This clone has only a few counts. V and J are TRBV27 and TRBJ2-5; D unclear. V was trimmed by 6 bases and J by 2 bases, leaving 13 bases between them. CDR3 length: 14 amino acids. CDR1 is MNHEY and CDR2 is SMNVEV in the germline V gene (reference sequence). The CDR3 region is CASSQYGPQETQYF. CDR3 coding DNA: TGTGCCAGCAGCCAATATGGGCCACAAGAGACCCAGTACTTC.

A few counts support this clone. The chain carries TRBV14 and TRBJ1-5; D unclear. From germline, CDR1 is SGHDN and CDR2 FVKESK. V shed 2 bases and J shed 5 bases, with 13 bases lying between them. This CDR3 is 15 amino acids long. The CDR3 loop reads CASSQSHGSYQPQHF. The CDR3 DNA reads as TGTGCCAGCAGCCAATCCCATGGTAGTTATCAGCCCCAGCATTTT.

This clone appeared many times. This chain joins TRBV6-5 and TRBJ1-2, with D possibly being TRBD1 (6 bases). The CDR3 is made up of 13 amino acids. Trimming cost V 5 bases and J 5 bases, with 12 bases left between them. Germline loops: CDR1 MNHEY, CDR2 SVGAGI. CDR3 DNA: TGTGCCAGCAGTACCCAGGGGCTTTATGGCTACACCTTC. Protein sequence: CASSTQGLYGYTF.

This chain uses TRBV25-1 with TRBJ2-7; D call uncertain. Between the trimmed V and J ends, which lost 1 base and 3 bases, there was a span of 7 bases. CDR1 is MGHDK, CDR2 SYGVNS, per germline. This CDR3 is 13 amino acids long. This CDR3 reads CASSELEFYEQYF. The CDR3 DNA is TGTGCCAGCAGTGAATTGGAGTTCTACGAGCAGTACTTC.

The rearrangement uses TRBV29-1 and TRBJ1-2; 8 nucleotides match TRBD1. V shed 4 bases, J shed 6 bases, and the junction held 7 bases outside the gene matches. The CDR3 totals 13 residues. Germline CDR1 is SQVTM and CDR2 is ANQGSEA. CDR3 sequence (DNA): TGCAGCGTTGGGCGGACAGGGATAGATGGCTACACCTTC. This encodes CSVGRTGIDGYTF.

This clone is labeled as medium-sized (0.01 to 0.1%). For the CDR3, the DNA is TGCGCCAGCAGCATACAGGGTCTGAACACTGAAGCTTTCTTT. Its protein product is CASSIQGLNTEAFF. This chain uses TRBV4-1 with TRBJ1-1, with D perhaps TRBD1 (6 bases). CDR1 is MGHRA and CDR2 is YSYEKL in the germline V gene. This CDR3 has 14 residues. Trimming removed 5 bases at V and 0 bases at J, with 10 bases between.

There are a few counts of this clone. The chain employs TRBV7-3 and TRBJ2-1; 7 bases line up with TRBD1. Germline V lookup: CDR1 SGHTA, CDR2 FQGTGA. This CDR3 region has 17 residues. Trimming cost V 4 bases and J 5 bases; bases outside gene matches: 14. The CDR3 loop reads CASSSQRQGYFDNEQFF. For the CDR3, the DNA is TGTGCCAGCAGCTCCCAGAGACAGGGTTATTTTGACAATGAGCAGTTCTTC.

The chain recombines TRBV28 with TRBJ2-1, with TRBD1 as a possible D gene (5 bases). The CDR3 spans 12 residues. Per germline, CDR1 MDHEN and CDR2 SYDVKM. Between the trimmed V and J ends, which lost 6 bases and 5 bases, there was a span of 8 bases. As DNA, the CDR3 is TGTGCCAGCAGGGGGCCCGACAATGAGCAGTTCTTC. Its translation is CASRGPDNEQFF.

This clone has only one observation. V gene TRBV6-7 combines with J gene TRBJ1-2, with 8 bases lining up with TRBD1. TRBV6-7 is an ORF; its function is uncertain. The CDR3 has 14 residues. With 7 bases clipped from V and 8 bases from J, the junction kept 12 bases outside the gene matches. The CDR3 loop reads CASMDRAPLGGYTF. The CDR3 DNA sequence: TGTGCCAGCATGGACAGGGCCCCTCTGGGGGGCTACACCTTC.

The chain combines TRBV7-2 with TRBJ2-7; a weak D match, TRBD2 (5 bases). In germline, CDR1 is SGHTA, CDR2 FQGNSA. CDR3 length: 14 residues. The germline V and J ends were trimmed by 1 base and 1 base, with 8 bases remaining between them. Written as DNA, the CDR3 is TGTGCCAGCAGCTTAGGGTCGGGGTCCTACGAGCAGTACTTC. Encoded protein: CASSLGSGSYEQYF.

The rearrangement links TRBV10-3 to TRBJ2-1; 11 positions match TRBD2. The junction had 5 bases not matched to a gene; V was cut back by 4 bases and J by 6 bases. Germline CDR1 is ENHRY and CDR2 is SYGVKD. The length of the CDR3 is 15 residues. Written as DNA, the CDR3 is TGTGCCATCAGTGGGGCTAGCGGGGGGCTCAATGAGCAGTTCTTC. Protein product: CAISGASGGLNEQFF.